These 30 T cell receptor beta chains were all obtained from the same sample, sequenced in a study of T cell repertoires in cytomegalovirus infection. No antigens are known for them. MiXCR, run by TCRdb on the reads, gives a single entry per CDR3 protein. The profile covers a few hundred thousand distinct CDR3 sequences, with about 34% appearing a single time and approximately 13% taken by the ten largest. Sequenced here: cultured PBMCs, sampled from culture after CMV antigen stimulation. Receptors originate from a human donor in good health (CMV status not recorded). Some clones in this sample may be carry-over from other donors' samples.

The CDR3 bases are TGTGCCAGCAGCTCTACGAGACCCGACAGGGACCCCCCTAACTATGGCTACACCTTC. Protein product: CASSSTRPDRDPPNYGYTF. The rearrangement uses TRBV7-9 and TRBJ1-2, with 7 bases that match TRBD1. Germline CDR1 SEHNR, CDR2 FQNEAQ (reference sequence). V was clipped by 4 bases and J by 0 bases; unmatched bases: 17. This CDR3 is 19 amino acids long.

V usage is TRBV29-1 and J usage is TRBJ2-5; maybe TRBD2 (6 bases). The CDR3 has 13 residues. Germline assignment: CDR1 SQVTM and CDR2 ANQGSEA. Trimming shortened V by 8 bases and J by 3 bases, and 16 bases separated the two germline ends. CDR3 sequence: CSLAGTGKETQYF. CDR3 coding DNA: TGCAGCCTGGCCGGGACTGGAAAAGAGACCCAGTACTTC.

The sample holds one count of this clonotype. Mismatch with germline at one junction end may stem from a read error. This chain links TRBV20-1 with TRBJ2-1; TRBD1 might be the D (6 bases). Germline V gives CDR1 DFQATT, CDR2 SNEGSKA (reference sequence). The CDR3 covers 18 residues. The CDR3 region is CSATGRTDPSRGDNERFF. Written as DNA, the CDR3 is TGCAGTGCTACGGGACGGACGGACCCTAGTCGTGGGGACAATGAGCGGTTCTTC.

This clonotype was detected a few times. This chain connects TRBV7-6 to TRBJ2-5, with D unclear. Germline loops: CDR1 SGHVS, CDR2 FNYEAQ. This CDR3 has 16 residues. Trimming cost V 2 bases and J 2 bases, with 15 bases left between them. Here the CDR3 DNA reads TGTGCCAGCAGCTTAAGTGGAACGATAGGGCAAGAGACCCAGTACTTC. It codes for CASSLSGTIGQETQYF.

This clonotype was found a few times. The chain employs TRBV6-2 or TRBV6-3 and TRBJ1-1; D ambiguous. CDR1 is MNHEY and CDR2 is SVGEGT in the germline V gene. V was trimmed by 6 bases and J by 5 bases, leaving 16 bases between them. CDR3 size: 14 residues. CDR3 coding DNA: TGTGCCAGCAGCCCGAACCCAGAGGGAACTGAAGCTTTCTTT. This gives the protein CASSPNPEGTEAFF.

V gene TRBV20-1 combines with J gene TRBJ2-7; TRBD2 aligns across 10 bases. V lost 3 bases, J lost 5 bases, and 10 bases stayed unmatched. Germline-derived CDR1 and CDR2 are DFQATT and SNEGSKA (reference sequence). The CDR3 is made up of 15 amino acids. The CDR3 here is CSASMRASGSHEQYF. For the CDR3, the DNA is TGCAGTGCTAGTATGAGGGCTAGCGGGAGTCACGAGCAGTACTTC.

This chain joins TRBV6-2 or TRBV6-3 and TRBJ2-1; TRBD2 aligns across 10 bases. Looked up from germline, CDR1 is MNHEY and CDR2 is SVGEGT. The CDR3 loop spans 19 amino acids. After removal of 2 bases from V and 7 bases from J, the junction contained 17 bases not matched to a gene. CDR3 amino acids: CASSYVAGGDRGVRNEQFF. The DNA for the CDR3 is TGTGCCAGCAGTTACGTAGCGGGAGGAGATCGTGGGGTCAGGAATGAGCAGTTCTTC.

The genes are TRBV5-4 and TRBJ1-1; D remains ambiguous. The length of the CDR3 is 12 residues. Germline V lookup: CDR1 SGHNT, CDR2 YYREEE (reference sequence). Trimming took 1 base from V and 3 from J, leaving 4 bases between them. The CDR3 protein is CASSLTHTEAFF. The DNA of the CDR3 is TGTGCCAGCAGCTTGACACACACTGAAGCTTTCTTT.

The chain combines TRBV9 with TRBJ2-1; tentatively, D is TRBD1 (6 bases). This CDR3 has 14 residues. Germline assignment: CDR1 SGDLS and CDR2 YYNGEE. Trimming shortened V by 2 bases and J by 4 bases, and 10 bases separated the two germline ends. In DNA form, the CDR3 reads TGTGCCAGCAGCGTGGCACAGGGATACAATGAGCAGTTCTTC. This gives the protein CASSVAQGYNEQFF.

This chain uses TRBV19 with TRBJ2-4; no clear D gene. Germline-derived CDR1 and CDR2 are LNHDA and SQIVND (reference sequence). Deletions cut 8 bases from V and 8 bases from J, with 16 bases between. This CDR3 is 13 amino acids long. The DNA of the CDR3 is TGTGCCAGTCTGGATTTAGATACGGACATTCAGTACTTC. Protein: CASLDLDTDIQYF.

This clonotype was observed many times. V usage is TRBV7-2 and J usage is TRBJ1-1; D may be TRBD1 (5 bases). The CDR3 runs to 14 residues. V was shortened by 7 bases and J by 7 bases, with 19 bases between the two germline ends. The germline gives CDR1 SGHTA, CDR2 FQGNSA. The CDR3 sequence: CASTPRTGHNEAFF. The CDR3 DNA follows: TGTGCCAGCACCCCGAGGACGGGGCACAATGAAGCTTTCTTT.

This clonotype occurred a few times. The chain is built from TRBV7-8 and TRBJ2-1; tentatively, D is TRBD2 (6 bases). The CDR3 has 16 amino acids. V was shortened by 4 bases and J by 2 bases, with 15 bases between the two germline ends. CDR1 is SGHVS, CDR2 FQNEAQ, per germline. The CDR3 protein is CASSSPSDFTYNEQFF. The DNA of the CDR3 is TGTGCCAGCAGCTCTCCTAGCGATTTCACCTACAATGAGCAGTTCTTC. Full variable domain (rest looked up from reference TRBV7-8 and TRBJ2-1): GAGVSQSPRYKVAKRGQDVALRCDPISGHVSLFWYQQALGQGPEFLTYFQNEAQLDKSGLPSDRFFAERPEGSVSTLKIQRTQQEDSAVYLCASSSPSDFTYNEQFFGPGTRLTVL.

This clonotype was seen a handful of times. CDR3 DNA sequence: TGTGCCAGCAGTTTAAGGACTAGCCCCAACGCAGATACGCAGTATTTT. Amino acid sequence: CASSLRTSPNADTQYF. The chain employs TRBV12-3 or TRBV12-4 and TRBJ2-3; TRBD2 aligns across 8 bases. The CDR3 has 16 amino acids. V shed 2 bases and J 4 bases; nucleotides not matched to a gene: 8.

The gene calls are TRBV12-3 or TRBV12-4 and TRBJ2-2; D remains ambiguous. V dropped 11 bases and J dropped 2 bases, with 15 bases sitting between them. The CDR3 covers 14 residues. In DNA form, the CDR3 reads TGTGCCTCCCGGCTCATCCTAAACACCGGGGAGCTGTTTTTT. Its protein product is CASRLILNTGELFF.

The rearrangement links TRBV29-1 to TRBJ2-4; maybe TRBD2 (6 bases). Germline V lookup: CDR1 SQVTM, CDR2 ANQGSEA. This CDR3 region has 15 residues. Trimming stripped 1 base from V and 0 bases from J, with 10 bases between. The CDR3 nucleotides read TGCAGCGTTGAAGGGGGGGAAGTAGCCAAAAACATTCAGTACTTC. Protein sequence: CSVEGGEVAKNIQYF.

This clonotype was seen at least ten times. The rearrangement links TRBV20-1 to TRBJ2-7; TRBD1 matches at 8 bases. V was pared by 2 bases and J by 3 bases, with 12 bases of the junction left unmatched. Germline CDR1 reads DFQATT; CDR2 reads SNEGSKA (reference sequence). The length of the CDR3 is 16 residues. The CDR3: CSARMAGGLKGYEQYF. DNA for the CDR3: TGCAGTGCTAGAATGGCAGGGGGCCTAAAAGGCTACGAGCAGTACTTC.

The gene calls are TRBV12-3 or TRBV12-4 and TRBJ2-3; possibly TRBD2 for D (5 bases). The CDR3 runs to 17 residues. Trimming took 6 bases from V and 6 from J, leaving 25 bases between them. In DNA form, the CDR3 reads TGTGCCAGCAGCTCTAATGAGGAGGCCCTCCGAGGGGATACGCAGTATTTT. Amino acid sequence: CASSSNEEALRGDTQYF.

The CDR3 reads CASRLVGTEQFF. CDR3 coding DNA: TGTGCCAGCAGGCTCGTGGGCACGGAGCAGTTCTTC. V usage is TRBV12-3 or TRBV12-4 and J usage is TRBJ2-1; D uncertain. This CDR3 has 12 residues. Trimming left V 6 bases short and J 10 bases short, with 13 bases between.

The rearrangement links TRBV6-8 to TRBJ1-1, with a weak D call TRBD1 (5 bases). CDR3 length: 13 amino acids. V gave up 1 base and J gave up 6 bases, with 9 bases separating them. Germline loops: CDR1 MNHGY, CDR2 SAAAGT. CDR3 sequence (DNA): TGTGCCAGCAGTTACTTTGGCAGGGCTGAAGCTTTCTTT. Its translation is CASSYFGRAEAFF.

The rearrangement joins TRBV7-9 to TRBJ2-6; D uncertain. V lost 5 bases and J 1 base, leaving 12 bases between the germline ends. The CDR3 runs to 16 residues. The germline V gene encodes CDR1 SEHNR and CDR2 FQNEAQ (reference sequence). The CDR3 loop is CASSPNGGSGANVLTF. The CDR3 bases are TGTGCCAGCAGCCCCAATGGTGGTTCTGGGGCCAACGTCCTGACTTTC.

This clonotype showed up just a few times. The chain employs TRBV7-2 and TRBJ2-2, with D hard to call. The CDR3 is 15 residues long. CDR1 SGHTA and CDR2 FQGNSA come from the germline V gene. V was shortened by 1 base and J by 4 bases, with 10 bases between the two germline ends. Here the CDR3 DNA reads TGTGCCAGCAGCTTAGAAGTATTGGTCACCGGGGAGCTGTTTTTT. Protein sequence: CASSLEVLVTGELFF.

This clonotype showed up just a few times. This chain links TRBV6-1 with TRBJ1-6; D is uncertain. Trimming pared 6 bases from V and 9 bases from J, leaving 6 bases between. The germline V gene encodes CDR1 MNHNS and CDR2 SASEGT. The CDR3 spans 11 residues. In DNA form, the CDR3 reads TGTGCCAGCAGCCCTTCTTCACCCCTCCACTTT. Its protein is CASSPSSPLHF.

This clonotype has ten or more counts. CDR3 amino acids: CASSLDGTGSSLVYGYTF. The DNA for the CDR3 is TGTGCCAGCAGCTTAGACGGGACAGGGTCCTCTCTCGTCTATGGCTACACCTTC. V and J are TRBV7-2 and TRBJ1-2, with 9 bases aligning to TRBD1. The V and J ends lost 1 base and 4 bases, in that order; junction bases with no gene match: 13. In germline, CDR1 is SGHTA, CDR2 FQGNSA. CDR3 size: 18 residues.

The chain employs TRBV2 and TRBJ1-5; TRBD1 might be the D (5 bases). The V end lost 4 bases, the J end lost 6 bases, and 16 bases lay between the germline ends. Germline V gene sequence: CDR1 SNHLY, CDR2 FYNNEI. This CDR3 has 15 residues. The CDR3 is CASSGDSINSQPQHF. As DNA, the CDR3 is TGTGCCAGCAGTGGTGACAGTATTAATAGTCAGCCCCAGCATTTT.

The V gene is TRBV2, the J gene TRBJ2-7; D perhaps matches TRBD1 (6 bases). The CDR3 is 15 amino acids. Deletions cut 6 bases from V and 0 bases from J, with 15 bases between. Germline assignment: CDR1 SNHLY and CDR2 FYNNEI. The CDR3 sequence: CASRKDRSLSYEQYF. The CDR3, as DNA: TGTGCCAGCAGAAAAGACAGGTCTCTCTCCTACGAGCAGTACTTC.

V usage is TRBV6-6 and J usage is TRBJ1-1; no firm D call. CDR1 and CDR2 (germline): MNHNY, SVGAGI (reference sequence). V lost 5 bases and J lost 8, with 18 bases in between. The CDR3 length is 14 residues. This chain's CDR3 is CASSSQGGGSEAFF. The CDR3, as DNA: TGTGCCAGCAGTAGTCAAGGAGGTGGATCGGAAGCTTTCTTT.

V usage is TRBV27 and J usage is TRBJ2-2; perhaps TRBD2 as D (6 bases). Trimming removed 1 base from V and 6 bases from J, with 12 bases in between. The CDR3 is 15 amino acids. Germline V gene sequence: CDR1 MNHEY, CDR2 SMNVEV (reference sequence). DNA of the CDR3: TGTGCCAGCAGTTTATTCAGGGAGGCACCCGGGGAGCTGTTTTTT. This sequence encodes CASSLFREAPGELFF.

The chain couples TRBV3-1 to TRBJ1-6; unclear D gene. There are 15 residues in the CDR3. Trimming stripped 4 bases from V and 7 bases from J, with 14 bases between. The germline gives CDR1 LGHDT, CDR2 YNNKEL (reference sequence). CDR3 protein: CASSPAEGTNSPLHF. CDR3 coding DNA: TGTGCCAGCAGCCCGGCGGAGGGTACCAATTCACCCCTCCACTTT. The full variable domain, rest sourced from reference TRBV3-1 and TRBJ1-6, is DTAVSQTPKYLVTQMGNDKSIKCEQNLGHDTMYWYKQDSKKFLKIMFSYNNKELIINETVPNRFSPKSPDKAHLNLHINSLELGDSAVYFCASSPAEGTNSPLHFGNGTRLTVT.

This clonotype appeared a few times. The gene calls are TRBV6-2 or TRBV6-3 and TRBJ1-2, with TRBD1 matching 9 bases. Germline trimming cut 2 bases from V and 4 bases from J; bases unmatched to any gene: 14. The germline gives CDR1 MNHEY, CDR2 SVGEGT. The CDR3 extends over 18 amino acids. CDR3 DNA: TGTGCCAGCAGTTACCCAGTTGGACAGGGGCTAAGGAGCTATGGCTACACCTTC. Residues: CASSYPVGQGLRSYGYTF.

This clonotype turned up a few times. CDR3 DNA: TGTGCCAGCAGTTTAGCGAAGACAGGGCCCCGCGATGAGCAGTTCTTC. It codes for CASSLAKTGPRDEQFF. This rearrangement joins TRBV12-3 or TRBV12-4 to TRBJ2-1; TRBD1 aligns across 7 bases. The CDR3 consists of 16 residues. Germline trimming cut 0 bases from V and 8 bases from J; bases unmatched to any gene: 10.